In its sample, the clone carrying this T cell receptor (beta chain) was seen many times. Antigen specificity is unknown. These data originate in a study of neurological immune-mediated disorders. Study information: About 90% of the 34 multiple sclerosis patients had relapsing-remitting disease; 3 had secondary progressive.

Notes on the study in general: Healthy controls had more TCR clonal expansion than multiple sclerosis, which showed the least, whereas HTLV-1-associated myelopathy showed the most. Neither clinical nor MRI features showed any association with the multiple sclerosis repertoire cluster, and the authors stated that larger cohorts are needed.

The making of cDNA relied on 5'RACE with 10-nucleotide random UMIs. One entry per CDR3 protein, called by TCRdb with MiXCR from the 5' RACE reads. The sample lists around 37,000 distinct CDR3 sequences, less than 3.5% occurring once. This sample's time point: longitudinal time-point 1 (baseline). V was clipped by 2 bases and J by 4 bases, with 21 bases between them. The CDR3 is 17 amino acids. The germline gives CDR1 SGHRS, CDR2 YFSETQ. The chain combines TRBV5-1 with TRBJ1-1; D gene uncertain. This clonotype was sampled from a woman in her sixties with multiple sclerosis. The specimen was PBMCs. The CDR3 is CASSFEQVALRGTEAFF. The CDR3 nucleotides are TGCGCCAGCAGCTTCGAGCAGGTAGCGCTTCGGGGCACTGAAGCTTTCTTT. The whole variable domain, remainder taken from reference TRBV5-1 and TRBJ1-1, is KAGVTQTPRYLIKTRGQQVTLSCSPISGHRSVSWYQQTPGQGLQFLFEYFSETQRNKGNFPGRFSGRQFSNSRSEMNVSTLELGDSALYLCASSFEQVALRGTEAFFGQGTRLTVV.